This TCR beta chain was obtained from a study of neurological immune-mediated disorders. Looking at the study overall: Multiple sclerosis patients numbered approximately 35, of whom about 31 were relapsing-remitting and 3 secondary progressive. Whole-study findings and limits: Private repertoires in all groups were suggested by the finding that expanded clones across subjects shared no CDR3 amino acid sequences.

TCRdb itself ran the 5' RACE reads through MiXCR, one entry per CDR3 protein. The table records 50,000 to 80,000 distinct CDR3 sequences, about 4.9% of them present only once. This clonotype has at least ten counts. Antigen specificity is unknown. V dropped 0 bases and J dropped 4 bases, with 12 bases sitting between them. Germline CDR1 SNHLY, CDR2 FYNNEI. The CDR3 spans 15 residues. The TCR originated in a man aged 25-45 years with multiple sclerosis. Sequenced input: PBMCs. The V and J genes are TRBV2 and TRBJ1-2; D is uncertain. The CDR3 DNA reads as TGTGCCAGCAGTGAAGCAAGGCCCGAACCCTATGGCTACACCTTC. Its protein is CASSEARPEPYGYTF.